These 25 T cell receptor beta chains share one sample of origin, sequenced in a study of monozygotic twins with inflammatory bowel disease. TCRdb reprocessed the 5' RACE reads, with one entry per CDR3 protein and no DNA. Its listing shows over 150,000 distinct CDR3 sequences. Sample: blood. The receptor set was obtained from a human donor with ulcerative colitis or Crohn's disease, or a healthy co-twin of an affected twin (not recorded which).

The chain couples TRBV20-1 to TRBJ1-4; the D call of TRBD1 rests on TCRdb alone, since no DNA is present to check it. Germline V gene data show CDR1 as DFQATT and CDR2 as SNEGSKA (reference sequence). This CDR3 has 15 residues. CDR3 sequence reads: CSVNGDRHVTEKLFF.

The CDR3 here is CASSTLAGVYNEQFF. The chain recombines TRBV13 with TRBJ2-1; the TCRdb D gene call, TRBD2, has no DNA to confirm it. The germline V gene has CDR1 PRHDT and CDR2 FYEKMQ (reference sequence). The CDR3 spans 15 residues.

This chain connects TRBV4-2 to TRBJ2-1; TCRdb selects TRBD2, and the lack of DNA leaves this call unchecked. The germline V gene encodes CDR1 LGHNA and CDR2 YNFKEQ. This CDR3 is 16 amino acids long. The CDR3 sequence: CASSQALAGGRDEQFF.

V gene TRBV6-5 combines with J gene TRBJ1-2. The germline CDR1 and CDR2 sequences are MNHEY and SVGAGI. This CDR3 comprises 15 residues. CDR3: CASSYSSPTNYGYTF.

The chain combines TRBV9 with TRBJ2-5; as DNA is missing, the TRBD2 call by TCRdb cannot be tested. CDR1 and CDR2 from the germline V gene are SGDLS and YYNGEE. The CDR3 has 18 amino acids. The CDR3 loop reads CASSVDGLAGEYQETQYF.

This chain connects TRBV20-1 to TRBJ1-2; without DNA, the TCRdb call of TRBD1 cannot be checked. CDR1 is DFQATT, CDR2 SNEGSKA, per germline (reference sequence). This CDR3 is 18 amino acids long. The CDR3: CSARGTGGASVILYGYTF.

The rearrangement links TRBV12-3 or TRBV12-4 to TRBJ2-3; lacking DNA, the TRBD2 call made by TCRdb goes unchecked. There are 16 residues in the CDR3. CDR3 residues: CASTFAGPPGADTQYF.

The chain carries TRBV7-8 and TRBJ1-2; TCRdb's D call, TRBD1, is unchecked because there is no DNA. The length of the CDR3 is 15 residues. CDR1 is SGHVS and CDR2 is FQNEAQ in the germline V gene. The CDR3: CASSLFRDRGHGYTF.

The chain links TRBV12-3 or TRBV12-4 to TRBJ2-5; no DNA is available, so the TRBD1 call from TCRdb remains unchecked. The CDR3 has 16 residues. The CDR3 loop is CASSFHWGRGSETQYF.

This chain connects TRBV5-1 to TRBJ2-7; TCRdb's D call of TRBD1 is untestable without DNA. The CDR3 has 15 residues. Germline CDR1 is SGHRS and CDR2 is YFSETQ. The CDR3 here is CASSLGRQSGDEQYF.

The J gene is TRBJ1-1, the V gene TRBV7-6; checking the TCRdb D call of TRBD1 is not possible without DNA. Per the germline V gene, CDR1 is SGHVS and CDR2 is FNYEAQ. CDR3 size: 20 residues. The CDR3 sequence is CASSLGSGQGGGRAPTEAFF. The full variable domain, its missing parts supplied by reference TRBV7-6 and TRBJ1-1, is GAGVSQSPRYKVTKRGQDVALRCDPISGHVSLYWYRQALGQGPEFLTYFNYEAQQDKSGLPNDRFSAERPEGSISTLTIQRTEQRDSAMYRCASSLGSGQGGGRAPTEAFFGQGTRLTVV.

The CDR3 sequence is CASSQDPVPAVLYEQYF. J is TRBJ2-7 and V is TRBV4-3; with no DNA, the TCRdb D assignment of TRBD2 cannot be verified. The CDR3 runs to 17 residues. Germline loops: CDR1 LGHNA, CDR2 YSLEER.

The CDR3 protein is CSAGQVAKNMQYF. The genes are TRBV20-1 and TRBJ2-4; the D call from TCRdb, TRBD1, cannot be confirmed without DNA. The germline V gene has CDR1 DFQATT and CDR2 SNEGSKA (reference sequence). The CDR3 loop spans 13 amino acids.

This chain links TRBV11-2 with TRBJ2-7; TCRdb's D call of TRBD2 is untestable without DNA. This CDR3 has 15 residues. Looked up from germline, CDR1 is SGHAT and CDR2 is FQNNGV. The chain's CDR3 is CASRGLAGGVSKQYF.

This chain joins TRBV7-9 and TRBJ2-7; lacking DNA, the TRBD1 call made by TCRdb goes unchecked. Germline V gene sequence: CDR1 SEHNR, CDR2 FQNEAQ (reference sequence). CDR3 length equals 15 residues. CDR3 loop: CASSLGTGGNHEQYF.

The chain combines TRBV6-5 with TRBJ1-5; with no DNA, the TCRdb D assignment of TRBD1 cannot be verified. CDR3 length equals 15 residues. Per germline, CDR1 MNHEY and CDR2 SVGAGI. The CDR3 spells CASSYSHLGDQPQHF.

The chain combines TRBV12-3 or TRBV12-4 with TRBJ2-5; TCRdb proposes TRBD2, but this gene call is untestable without DNA. This CDR3 has 14 amino acids. The CDR3 is CASSPAEREGTQYF.

The CDR3 loop reads CASTMTGGESYNSPLHF. V is TRBV12-3 or TRBV12-4 and J is TRBJ1-6; TCRdb returns TRBD1, unconfirmable since there is no DNA. The CDR3 has 17 amino acids.

The gene calls are TRBV4-2 and TRBJ2-5; the D gene TCRdb calls, TRBD2, cannot be checked with no DNA. Germline CDR1 reads LGHNA; CDR2 reads YNFKEQ. The CDR3 extends over 17 amino acids. This CDR3 reads CASSQVAGGRGQETQYF.

The chain employs TRBV20-1 and TRBJ2-7; TCRdb indicates TRBD1, and absent DNA this call remains unverified. The CDR3 runs 15 residues. Germline loops: CDR1 DFQATT, CDR2 SNEGSKA (reference sequence). Here the CDR3 reads CSARSGGHIGYEQYF.

This sequence joins TRBV5-4 and TRBJ2-3; no DNA is available, so the TRBD1 call from TCRdb remains unchecked. Germline CDR1 SGHNT, CDR2 YYREEE (reference sequence). The CDR3 totals 15 residues. The CDR3 here is CASRGDRGPTDTQYF.

The V gene is TRBV19, the J gene TRBJ2-1; TCRdb selects TRBD1, and the lack of DNA leaves this call unchecked. The CDR3 sequence is 13 residues long. In germline, CDR1 is LNHDA, CDR2 SQIVND (reference sequence). The chain's CDR3 is CASSAFGAGQQFF.

The chain has TRBV24-1 and TRBJ2-5; the TCRdb D gene call, TRBD1, has no DNA to confirm it. The CDR3 covers 15 residues. From germline, CDR1 is KGHDR and CDR2 SFDVKD. This CDR3 reads CATSDSGPSEKTQYF.

The CDR3 spells CASSETGFNQPQHF. This chain uses TRBV2 with TRBJ1-5; there is no DNA to check the TCRdb D call of TRBD1. CDR3 length: 14 amino acids. Germline-derived CDR1 and CDR2 are SNHLY and FYNNEI.

The CDR3 protein is CASSLAGGGGYTF. The chain uses TRBV12-3 or TRBV12-4 and TRBJ1-2; TCRdb lists TRBD1, though no DNA is available to test this call. The CDR3 is made up of 13 amino acids.